This TCR beta chain was sequenced in a study of CD8 T cells in ankylosing spondylitis (dated by TCRdb to 2015 to 2018). For the study in its entirety: The study profiled T cell receptor beta repertoires in healthy donors and ankylosing spondylitis patients to find disease-linked TCR variants. The whole study cohort included roughly 110 healthy donors and 25 ankylosing spondylitis patients. Samples of peripheral blood were taken, and for ankylosing spondylitis patients, synovial fluid was collected as well. General conclusions and limits of the study: The disease-linked clones had a CD8+ phenotype and were found at relatively low frequencies in peripheral blood. Blood from ankylosing spondylitis patients appeared to be characterized by a TCR beta motif made up of fewer than ten highly homologous amino acid variants. Some motif variants were previously reported in synovial fluid and blood of reactive arthritis patients, suggesting common disease-initiation mechanisms. According to the report, matched synovial fluid samples from ankylosing spondylitis patients were significantly enriched for the disease-linked clones.

Sequencing used an Illumina HiSeq 2500. Quantitative 5'-RACE with molecular barcodes was used to prepare TCR beta libraries. Per the original workflow: To identify disease-linked TCR variants, a new computational method was used, one built on a probabilistic model of VDJ rearrangement. Clones were called with MiXCR by TCRdb after fastp trimmed the public reads at Q25, and only in-frame beta chains were retained. Rows with one shared CDR3 protein collapse into an entry with the most common genes and DNA. TCRdb, not the authors, supplied the V and J calls. The sample records some 180,000 distinct CDR3 sequences, about 20% of which are singletons. More than 3.5% of the sample comes from the top ten. Taken from the germline V gene, the CDR1 and CDR2 loops are MDHEN and SYDVKM. V loses 6 bases of germline sequence and J loses 5 bases, and the interval between the two ends is 14 bases. Including the terminal cysteine and phenylalanine, the CDR3 comprises 14 residues. Only CDR3 DNA is held: 42 bases, read in frame from base 1.

Remarks on this clonotype: It has no known antigen specificity. No base quality information exists; no much larger clone differs at one position.

The sample comprised blood, either unsorted or a sorted T cell fraction (not recorded which). This sequence uses TRBV28 and TRBJ2-1, and possibly TRBD2, on 5 matching bases. This clonotype was sampled from a male donor aged 10-30 years with ankylosing spondylitis or in good health (not recorded which). Donor details come from another sample of the same person, matched by shared clones. The nucleotide sequence is TGTGCCAGCAGAGAATCCGGGGTCGACAATGAGCAGTTCTTC. This encodes CASRESGVDNEQFF.